This T cell receptor (beta chain) was observed in a study of blood T cell repertoires in COVID-19. Study as a whole: Sites in the United States, Italy and Spain provided acute and convalescent COVID-19 samples.

The V and J ends lost 6 bases and 0 bases respectively, with 14 bases between them. CDR1 is SGHAT and CDR2 is FQNNGV in the germline V gene. The CDR3 runs 15 residues. The authors' processing: Amplifying reference gene primers gave estimates of nucleated cell counts. Clones were read by immunoSEQ multiplex PCR, and TCRdb kept only the in-frame ones, dropping some. V, J and clone size derive from that table, while D and trimming were established from the DNA sequence. Of around 200,000 clones listed, around 86% are singletons. Enrolled through a virtual design, the participants were between 18 and 89 years of age and came from under 30 US areas. Participants had their cohort set by participant-reported clinical history.

This clonotype was obtained from a man aged 40-55 years with acute COVID-19. This chain uses TRBV11-2 with TRBJ1-1, with TRBD1 as a possible D gene (6 bases). The sample was PBMCs or T cells enriched from blood (not recorded which). CDR3 in DNA: TGTGCCAGCAGTGAATCTACAGGGATGAACACTGAAGCTTTCTTT. Protein sequence: CASSESTGMNTEAFF.